One and the same sample provided the 3 T cell receptor beta chains below, sequenced in a study of cytomegalovirus exposure and HLA in healthy donors. 13 Jbeta primers and 60 Vbeta primers were used for the PCR. Method: immunoSEQ multiplex PCR; TCRdb's copy keeps in-frame clones and lacks some. Of 150,000 to 200,000 clones in the sample, around 83% are singletons; the top ten hold 4.1%. Sequences were obtained from PBMCs. The receptors originated from a man aged 50-60 years in good health and CMV-seropositive.

The chain joins TRBV7-9 to TRBJ2-1; a weak D match, TRBD2 (6 bases). CDR1 and CDR2 from the germline V gene are SEHNR and FQNEAQ (reference sequence). The CDR3 is 15 residues long. V was clipped by 5 bases and J by 8 bases, with 19 bases between them. The CDR3 nucleotides read TGTGCCAGCAGCAACCTCGGGGAGGCTGTGGATGAGCAGTTCTTC. It specifies CASSNLGEAVDEQFF. The full variable domain, with the rest looked up from reference TRBV7-9 and TRBJ2-1, is DTGVSQNPRHKITKRGQNVTFRCDPISEHNRLYWYRQTLGQGPEFLTYFQNEAQLEKSRLLSDRFSAERPKGSFSTLEIQRTEQGDSAMYLCASSNLGEAVDEQFFGPGTRLTVL.

This chain connects TRBV10-3 to TRBJ2-5, with 8 bases fitting TRBD1. Germline V gives CDR1 ENHRY, CDR2 SYGVKD. This CDR3 is built from 13 residues. V dropped 5 bases and J dropped 3; count of bases not matched to a gene: 2. As DNA, the CDR3 is TGTGCCATCAGTCTGACAGGGGAAGAGACCCAGTACTTC. It translates to CAISLTGEETQYF.

The rearrangement links TRBV4-2 to TRBJ2-5, with a weak D call TRBD1 (6 bases). The CDR3 is 13 amino acids. Germline V gene sequence: CDR1 LGHNA, CDR2 YNFKEQ. The V end was cut by 4 bases, the J end by 3 bases, with 9 bases between. The CDR3 DNA reads TGTGCCAGCAGCCCTACAGGGAAAGAGACCCAGTACTTC. Translating gives CASSPTGKETQYF.